The text below deals with one T cell receptor beta chain. The data are from a study of blood T cell repertoires in COVID-19. The wider study: Samples came from the United States, Italy and Spain, spanning acute and convalescent COVID-19.

Study members were between roughly 18 and 100 years old and lived in approximately 25 US regions. Sequencing was performed with immunoSEQ multiplex PCR; in TCRdb, only in-frame clones are kept and a portion is missing. The sample includes some 140,000 clones, almost 85% of them seen just once. This clonotype was obtained from a man aged 40-49 years with acute COVID-19. Sequenced input: PBMCs or T cells enriched from blood (not recorded which).

CDR3 in amino acids: CASSTEDMVTDTQYF. CDR3 coding DNA: TGTGCCAGCAGCACAGAAGATATGGTGACAGATACGCAGTATTTT. The chain is built from TRBV7-9 and TRBJ2-3; D gene uncertain. CDR3 length: 15 amino acids. V dropped 5 bases and J dropped 3 bases, with 15 bases sitting between them. The germline gives CDR1 SEHNR, CDR2 FQNEAQ (reference sequence).